This is a list of T cell receptor beta chains from one sample in a study of blood T cell repertoires in COVID-19. Produced via immunoSEQ multiplex PCR; TCRdb's table is partial and in-frame only. The data show 110,000 to 150,000 clones, with more than 75% seen just once and about 4% held by the top ten. The sequencing input was peripheral blood. The receptors were sampled from an elderly woman with acute or convalescent COVID-19. Each CDR3 is given with its conserved first and last residue. D genes are given only for firm matches. The listing skips clone size in some rows; elsewhere it reads once, few, many or a size class.

d_call clone_size j_call v_call cdr3_aa cdr3_nt
- - TRBJ1-2 TRBV27 CASSRTAGRQSYGYTF TGTGCCAGCAGTCGAACCGCGGGGAGGCAGTCCTATGGCTACACCTTC
TRBD2 - TRBJ2-7 TRBV7-2 CASSPFSGVYEQYF TGTGCCAGCAGCCCATTTAGCGGGGTATACGAGCAGTACTTC
TRBD2 - TRBJ2-5 TRBV13 CASSQRLAGDQETQYF TGTGCCAGCAGCCAAAGACTAGCGGGAGATCAAGAGACCCAGTACTTC
TRBD1 - TRBJ2-5 TRBV29-1 CSVDHQTGGQETQYF TGCAGCGTTGACCATCAGACAGGGGGTCAAGAGACCCAGTACTTC
- once TRBJ1-5 TRBV12-3/TRBV12-4 CASSGGTQPQHF TGTGCCAGTAGCGGGGGGACGCAGCCCCAGCATTTT
TRBD2 once TRBJ2-1 TRBV7-6 CASSWGPLTPLTSGREQFF TGTGCCAGCAGCTGGGGGCCACTCACGCCCCTGACTAGCGGGAGAGAGCAGTTCTTC
TRBD1 - TRBJ2-1 TRBV2 CASARDRGIDEQFF TGTGCCAGCGCCCGGGACAGGGGTATCGATGAGCAGTTCTTC
TRBD1 - TRBJ2-3 TRBV4-1 CASSQPGQGRTDTQYF TGCGCCAGCAGCCAACCGGGACAGGGGCGAACAGATACGCAGTATTTT
TRBD1 - TRBJ2-7 TRBV7-8 CASSKTGGTTSYEQYF TGTGCCAGCAGCAAAACAGGGGGAACTACCTCCTACGAGCAGTACTTC
TRBD1 - TRBJ2-7 TRBV13 CASSFWLSGTGFHEQYF TGTGCCAGCAGCTTTTGGTTGAGCGGGACAGGGTTCCACGAGCAGTACTTC
- - TRBJ1-2 TRBV28 CASSLWRGLGYTF TGTGCCAGCAGTTTATGGCGGGGTCTTGGCTACACCTTC
- - TRBJ1-1 TRBV28 CASSLWLNTEAFF TGTGCCAGCAGTTTGTGGCTGAACACTGAAGCTTTCTTT
TRBD1 - TRBJ2-3 TRBV29-1 CSVGVTTGSGTQYF TGCAGCGTTGGAGTAACGACAGGGTCAGGTACGCAGTATTTT
TRBD2 - TRBJ2-1 TRBV4-1 CASSHREGPAGYNEQFF TGCGCCAGCAGCCACCGGGAGGGCCCAGCGGGGTACAATGAGCAGTTCTTC
- - TRBJ2-1 TRBV5-6 CASSFPDEQFF TGTGCCAGCAGCTTTCCGGATGAGCAGTTCTTC
TRBD2 - TRBJ2-1 TRBV10-2 CASQLRTRLSEQFF TGCGCCAGCCAATTGAGGACTAGACTTAGTGAGCAGTTCTTC
TRBD2 few TRBJ2-5 TRBV28 CASSLPSGSGETQYF TGTGCCAGCAGTTTGCCTAGCGGGAGTGGGGAGACCCAGTACTTC
- - TRBJ2-2 TRBV10-2 CASRPGQMNTGELFF TGCGCCAGCAGACCTGGACAAATGAACACCGGGGAGCTGTTTTTT
- - TRBJ1-5 TRBV6-1 CASSESGGGQPQHF TGTGCCAGCAGTGAAAGTGGAGGCGGACAGCCCCAGCATTTT
- - TRBJ1-1 TRBV5-1 CASSSTLVRVTEAFF TGCGCCAGCAGCTCCACCCTAGTGAGGGTAACTGAAGCTTTCTTT
TRBD1 - TRBJ1-6 TRBV30 CAWRVTGVYSPLHF TGTGCCTGGAGGGTGACAGGGGTTTACTCACCCCTCCACTTT
- - TRBJ1-6 TRBV4-2 CASSQDFNAANSPLHF TGTGCCAGCAGCCAAGATTTTAATGCGGCGAATTCACCCCTCCACTTT
- few TRBJ1-2 TRBV6-5 CASSIDSHINYGYTF TGTGCCAGCAGTATTGACAGCCACATTAACTATGGCTACACCTTC
TRBD1 - TRBJ1-6 TRBV6-1 CASTDSDRVSSLHF TGTGCCAGCACCGACTCGGACAGGGTATCATCCCTCCACTTT
TRBD1 few TRBJ2-3 TRBV6-5 CASRARDRGADTQYF TGTGCCAGCAGAGCCAGGGACAGGGGTGCAGATACGCAGTATTTT
- - TRBJ2-2 TRBV3-1/TRBV3-2 CASSQGHQSNTGELFF TGTGCCAGCAGCCAAGGTCACCAGTCGAACACCGGGGAGCTGTTTTTT
- few TRBJ1-2 TRBV7-9 CASSSWAGVGHGYTF TGTGCCAGCAGCTCCTGGGCAGGGGTAGGTCATGGCTACACCTTC
TRBD1 - TRBJ1-2 TRBV6-5 CASSTGGYGYTF TGTGCCAGCAGTACAGGGGGCTATGGCTACACCTTC
- - TRBJ2-3 TRBV29-1 CSVGGSGADTQYF TGCAGCGTTGGAGGATCCGGGGCAGATACGCAGTATTTT
- - TRBJ1-3 TRBV5-1 CASSFQGSPGNTIYF TGCGCCAGCAGCTTCCAGGGGAGCCCTGGAAACACCATATATTTT
- - TRBJ2-3 TRBV6-5 CASTGGGADTQYF TGTGCCAGCACGGGAGGGGGCGCAGATACGCAGTATTTT
TRBD1 - TRBJ2-3 TRBV6-4 CASSPGTGWTDTQYF TGTGCCAGCAGCCCCGGGACAGGGTGGACAGATACGCAGTATTTT
- - TRBJ2-7 TRBV7-9 CASSGAAEQYF TGTGCCAGCAGTGGGGCTGCGGAGCAGTACTTC
- - TRBJ1-5 TRBV6-2/TRBV6-3 CASSYSHSKPQHF TGTGCCAGCAGTTACTCGCACTCGAAGCCCCAGCATTTT
- - TRBJ1-2 TRBV14 CASSHVSWTWDGYTF TGTGCCAGCAGCCACGTCAGTTGGACTTGGGATGGCTACACCTTC
- - TRBJ1-2 TRBV28 CASSFSRGGYGYTF TGTGCCAGCAGTTTTTCGCGGGGAGGCTATGGCTACACCTTC
- - TRBJ2-6 TRBV23-1 CASSQLRDSVSSGANVLTF TGCGCCAGCAGTCAATTAAGGGACTCTGTAAGCTCTGGGGCCAACGTCCTGACTTTC
- - TRBJ2-7 TRBV5-6 CASSLSVRYFSYEQYF TGTGCCAGCAGCTTGTCCGTGCGATACTTCTCCTACGAGCAGTACTTC
- - TRBJ2-3 TRBV9 CASSGYNTDTQYF TGTGCCAGCAGCGGTTATAACACAGATACGCAGTATTTT
TRBD1 - TRBJ1-4 TRBV14 CASSNRGRREKLFF TGTGCCAGCAGCAACAGGGGGAGGCGCGAAAAACTGTTTTTT
- few TRBJ2-1 TRBV12-5 CASGFTPGEGNEQFF TGTGCTAGTGGTTTTACCCCGGGAGAAGGTAATGAGCAGTTCTTC
- - TRBJ1-4 TRBV11-2 CASSLQGITNEKLFF TGTGCCAGCAGCCTGCAGGGGATCACTAATGAAAAACTGTTTTTT
TRBD1 - TRBJ2-3 TRBV10-2 CASSEAGGSSDTQYF TGCGCCAGCAGTGAGGCAGGGGGCTCATCAGATACGCAGTATTTT